This TCR beta chain is from a study of early T cells in non-severe SARS-CoV-2 infection (dated by TCRdb to the early 2020s). General notes on the study: Because TCR sequencing was done on bulk RNA from unsorted whole blood, the alpha and beta chains could not be paired. The investigation overall reported the following: VDJdb matching was skewed toward anti-spike CD8 responses and likely underestimated virus-specific expansions by missing private and CD4 specificities.

Points on this clonotype: The antigen it recognizes is unknown. No quality values exist for individual bases; no much larger clone is one base distant.

The library relied on 5' RACE. Instrument used: NextSeq 500. In the TCR library protocol, unique molecular identifiers were attached to individual cDNA molecules to correct for PCR bias and sequencing error. Sequencing covered both TCR alpha and beta chains, and within each sample the abundances of alpha and beta sequences were tightly co-correlated. The paper's processing steps were these. Decombinator V4 was used to annotate the V gene, J gene and CDR3 of the TCR sequences. Expanded TCRs were defined as changing significantly between any two time points under a Poisson model with p below 0.0001. TCR abundances were normalised to the total number of TCRs sequenced in each sample and reported as counts per million. VDJdb, accessed on 1 November 2021, was searched for TCRs annotated for CMV, EBV and SARS-CoV-2, and TCRs annotated for more than one antigen were excluded. Using fastp trimming at Q25 and MiXCR clonotype assembly, TCRdb reanalyzed the public sequencing data and kept in-frame beta chains. Entries that share a CDR3 protein sequence are merged under the most common genes and DNA. The V and J calls follow TCRdb's processing rather than the paper's. The sample table holds 95,000 to 100,000 distinct CDR3 sequences, of which 9.5% to 11% were seen once. Of the sample, 5.1% is held by the ten largest clones.

This was a case-control study nested in a cohort of healthcare workers in London, UK, who had nasopharyngeal swab PCR tests and blood samples taken every week. Between 23 and 31 March 2020, the week of the UK lockdown, healthcare workers were enrolled and then followed up weekly for as long as 16 weeks. Sequenced input: whole blood. The sequence derives from an adult who was a healthcare worker with PCR-confirmed SARS-CoV-2 infection or an uninfected control (not recorded which).

The CDR3 protein is CASSLNRNNEKLFF. The DNA sequence follows: TGCGCCAGCAGCTTGAACAGAAATAATGAAAAACTGTTTTTT. The chain joins TRBV5-1 to TRBJ1-4; the D gene cannot be named for sure. V was cut back by 1 base and J by 4 bases, leaving a gap of 8 bases between them. CDR1 and CDR2 (SGHRS, YFSETQ) derive from the germline V gene. From its cysteine to its phenylalanine, the CDR3 spans 14 amino acids. The kept DNA is CDR3 alone, 42 bases in frame from the first base.